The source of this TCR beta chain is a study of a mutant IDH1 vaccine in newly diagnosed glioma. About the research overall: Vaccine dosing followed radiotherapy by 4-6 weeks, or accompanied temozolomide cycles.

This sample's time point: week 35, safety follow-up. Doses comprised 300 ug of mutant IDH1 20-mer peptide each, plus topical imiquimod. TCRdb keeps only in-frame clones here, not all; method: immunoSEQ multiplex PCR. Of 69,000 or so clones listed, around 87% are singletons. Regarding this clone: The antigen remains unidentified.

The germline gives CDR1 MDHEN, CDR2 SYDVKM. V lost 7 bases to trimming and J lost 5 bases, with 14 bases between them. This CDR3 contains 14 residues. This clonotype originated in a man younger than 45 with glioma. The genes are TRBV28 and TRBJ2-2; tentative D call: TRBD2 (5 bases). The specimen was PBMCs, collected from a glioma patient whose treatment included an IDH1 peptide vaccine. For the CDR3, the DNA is TGTGCCAGCACCCCCGGCAGGAGGACCGGGGAGCTGTTTTTT. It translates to CASTPGRRTGELFF.